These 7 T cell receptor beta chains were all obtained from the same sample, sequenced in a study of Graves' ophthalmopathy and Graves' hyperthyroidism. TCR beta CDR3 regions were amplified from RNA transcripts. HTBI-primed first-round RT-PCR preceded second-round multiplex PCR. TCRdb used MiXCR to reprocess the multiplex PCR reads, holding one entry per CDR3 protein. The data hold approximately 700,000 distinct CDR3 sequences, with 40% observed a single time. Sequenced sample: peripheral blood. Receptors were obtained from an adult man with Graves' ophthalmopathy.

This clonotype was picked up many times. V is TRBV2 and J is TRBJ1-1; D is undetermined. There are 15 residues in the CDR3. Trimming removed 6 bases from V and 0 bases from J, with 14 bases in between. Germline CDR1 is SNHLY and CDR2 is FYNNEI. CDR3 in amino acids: CASRGSSYMNTEAFF. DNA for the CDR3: TGTGCCAGCAGGGGGTCAAGTTACATGAACACTGAAGCTTTCTTT.

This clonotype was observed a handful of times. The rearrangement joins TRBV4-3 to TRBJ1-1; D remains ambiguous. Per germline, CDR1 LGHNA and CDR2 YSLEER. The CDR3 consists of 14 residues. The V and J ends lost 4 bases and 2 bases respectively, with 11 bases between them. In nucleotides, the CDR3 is TGCGCCAGCAGCCCCCAAATTGGAAACACTGAAGCTTTCTTT. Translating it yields CASSPQIGNTEAFF.

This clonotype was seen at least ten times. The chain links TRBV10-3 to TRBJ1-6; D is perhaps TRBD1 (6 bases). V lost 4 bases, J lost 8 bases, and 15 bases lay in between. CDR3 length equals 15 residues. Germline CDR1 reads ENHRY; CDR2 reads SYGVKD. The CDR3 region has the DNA TGTGCCATCAGTGCCGAACAGGGTAGGGATTCACCCCTCCACTTT. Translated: CAISAEQGRDSPLHF.

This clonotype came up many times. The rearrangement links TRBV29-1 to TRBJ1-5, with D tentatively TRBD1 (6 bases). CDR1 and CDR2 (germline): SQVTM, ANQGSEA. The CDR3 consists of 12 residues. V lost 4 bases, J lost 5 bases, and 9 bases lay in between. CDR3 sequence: CSVGAGDQPQHF. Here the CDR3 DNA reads TGCAGCGTTGGGGCAGGGGATCAGCCCCAGCATTTT. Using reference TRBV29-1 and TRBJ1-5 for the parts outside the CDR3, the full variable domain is SAVISQKPSRDICQRGTSLTIQCQVDSQVTMMFWYRQQPGQSLTLIATANQGSEATYESGFVIDKFPISRPNLTFSTLTVSNMSPEDSSIYLCSVGAGDQPQHFGDGTRLSIL.

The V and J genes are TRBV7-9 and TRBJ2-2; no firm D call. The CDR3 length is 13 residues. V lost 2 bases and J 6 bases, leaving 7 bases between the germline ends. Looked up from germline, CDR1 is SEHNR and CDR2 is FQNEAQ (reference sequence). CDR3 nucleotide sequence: TGTGCCAGCAGCTTAATTTCCGCCGGGGAGCTGTTTTTT. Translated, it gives CASSLISAGELFF.

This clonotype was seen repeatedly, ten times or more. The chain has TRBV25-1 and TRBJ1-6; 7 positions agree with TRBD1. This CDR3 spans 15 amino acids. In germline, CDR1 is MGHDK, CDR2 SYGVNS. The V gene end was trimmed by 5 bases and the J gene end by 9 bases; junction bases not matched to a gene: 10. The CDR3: CASSTGASSISPLHF. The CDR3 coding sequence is TGTGCCAGCAGTACAGGGGCCTCTTCTATTTCACCCCTCCACTTT.

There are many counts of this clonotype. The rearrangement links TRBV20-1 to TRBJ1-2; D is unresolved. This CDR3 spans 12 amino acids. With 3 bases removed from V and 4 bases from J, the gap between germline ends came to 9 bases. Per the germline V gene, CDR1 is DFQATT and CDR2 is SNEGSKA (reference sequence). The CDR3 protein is CSASVATYGYTF. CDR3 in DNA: TGCAGTGCTAGCGTTGCGACCTATGGCTACACCTTC.